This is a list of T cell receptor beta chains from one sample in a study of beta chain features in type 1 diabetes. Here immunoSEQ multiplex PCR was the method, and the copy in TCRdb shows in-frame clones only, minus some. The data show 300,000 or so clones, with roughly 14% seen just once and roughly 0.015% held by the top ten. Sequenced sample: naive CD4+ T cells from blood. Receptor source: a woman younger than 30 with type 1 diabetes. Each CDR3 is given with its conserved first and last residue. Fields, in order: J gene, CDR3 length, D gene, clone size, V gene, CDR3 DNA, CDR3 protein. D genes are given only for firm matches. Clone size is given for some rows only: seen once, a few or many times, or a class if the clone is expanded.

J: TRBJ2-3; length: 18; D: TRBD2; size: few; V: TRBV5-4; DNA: TGTGCCAGCAGACCACCGGGACTAGCGGGGAGAGGCACAGATACGCAGTATTTT; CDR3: CASRPPGLAGRGTDTQYF
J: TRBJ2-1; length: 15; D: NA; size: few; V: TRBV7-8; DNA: TGTGCCAGCAGCCCGGATCGGGGGAGATACAATGAGCAGTTCTTC; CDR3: CASSPDRGRYNEQFF
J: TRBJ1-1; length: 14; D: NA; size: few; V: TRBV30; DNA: TGTGCCTGGAGTGTACAATTGTGGAACACTGAAGCTTTCTTT; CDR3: CAWSVQLWNTEAFF
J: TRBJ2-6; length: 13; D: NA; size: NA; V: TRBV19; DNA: TGTGCCAGTAGTATGGCCGGGGCCAACGTCCTGACTTTC; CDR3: CASSMAGANVLTF
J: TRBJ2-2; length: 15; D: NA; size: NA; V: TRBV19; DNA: TGTGCCAGTAGTTCCAGGGGTACGGACACCGGGGAGCTGTTTTTT; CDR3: CASSSRGTDTGELFF
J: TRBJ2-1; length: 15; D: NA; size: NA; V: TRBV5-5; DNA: TGTGCCAGCAGCTTGGGGCTAGCGAATCACAATGAGCAGTTCTTC; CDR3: CASSLGLANHNEQFF
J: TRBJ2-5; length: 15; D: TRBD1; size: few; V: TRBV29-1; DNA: TGCAGCGTTGAGGGACAGCGAACTCCACAAGAGACCCAGTACTTC; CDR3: CSVEGQRTPQETQYF
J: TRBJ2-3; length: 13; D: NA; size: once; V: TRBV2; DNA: TGTGCCAGCCGAGGCGCAAGCACAGATACGCAGTATTTT; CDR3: CASRGASTDTQYF
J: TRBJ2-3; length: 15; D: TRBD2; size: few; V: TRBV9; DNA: TGTGCCAGCAGCGTTACTAGCGGGACCACAGATACGCAGTATTTT; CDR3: CASSVTSGTTDTQYF
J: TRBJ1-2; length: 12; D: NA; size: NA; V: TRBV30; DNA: TGTGCCTGGAGTGTCGGAGGGAACGGCTACACCTTC; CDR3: CAWSVGGNGYTF
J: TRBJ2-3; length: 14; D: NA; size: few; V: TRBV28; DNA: TGTGCCAGCATCCCGACAGCTAGCACAGATACGCAGTATTTT; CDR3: CASIPTASTDTQYF